Listed below are T cell receptor beta chains from one sample, sequenced in a study of cytomegalovirus exposure and HLA in healthy donors. Method: immunoSEQ multiplex PCR; TCRdb's copy keeps in-frame clones and lacks some. This sample carries about 160,000 clones, about 96% of them seen once, and the ten largest clones take approximately 0.82%. Sequencing input: PBMCs. The origin of the receptors is a woman younger than 30 in good health and CMV-seronegative. The CDR3 runs from the conserved cysteine through the conserved F or W. D genes are given only for firm matches. Clone sizes are given selectively: once, few, many, or a class where the clone is expanded.

TRBJ1-2 once TRBV5-1 - CASSLEAGGTYNYGYTF TGCGCCAGCAGCTTGGAGGCGGGGGGGACTTACAACTATGGCTACACCTTC
TRBJ1-2 - TRBV4-3 TRBD1 CASSQDWDRGNGGYGYTF TGCGCCAGCAGCCAAGACTGGGACAGGGGGAATGGAGGCTATGGCTACACCTTC
TRBJ2-7 - TRBV30 - CAWRGGNLHEQYF TGTGCCTGGAGAGGAGGGAATCTCCACGAGCAGTACTTC
TRBJ1-3 - TRBV6-5 TRBD1 CASSSDRGNTIYF TGTGCCAGCAGCTCGGACAGGGGAAACACCATATATTTT
TRBJ2-7 - TRBV5-4 TRBD1 CASSHPGQGYEQYF TGTGCCAGCAGCCACCCGGGACAGGGCTACGAGCAGTACTTC
TRBJ2-1 - TRBV5-1 - CASSLGGGNFYNEQFF TGCGCCAGCAGCTTAGGAGGGGGCAACTTTTACAATGAGCAGTTCTTC
TRBJ2-1 - TRBV4-2 TRBD2 CASSQWFSGSGEQFF TGTGCCAGCAGCCAATGGTTTAGCGGGAGCGGTGAGCAGTTCTTC
TRBJ1-5 - TRBV19 - CASSTWTRRGSNQPQHF TGTGCCAGTAGTACCTGGACGCGCCGAGGGAGCAATCAGCCCCAGCATTTT
TRBJ1-2 few TRBV6-5 TRBD1 CASSLQGGTYGYTF TGTGCCAGCAGTTTACAGGGGGGGACCTATGGCTACACCTTC
TRBJ2-2 - TRBV4-1 TRBD1 CASSDRGLNTGELFF TGCGCCAGCAGCGACAGGGGCCTGAACACCGGGGAGCTGTTTTTT
TRBJ1-2 - TRBV6-6 TRBD1 CASSYWTGDHYGYTF TGTGCCAGCAGTTACTGGACAGGGGATCACTATGGCTACACCTTC
TRBJ1-5 - TRBV7-9 - CASSLEGDQPQHF TGTGCCAGCAGCTTAGAGGGAGATCAGCCCCAGCATTTT
TRBJ2-5 - TRBV16 TRBD1 CASGQAYQETQYF TGTGCCAGCGGACAGGCATACCAAGAGACCCAGTACTTC
TRBJ2-3 - TRBV5-1 TRBD2 CASSTGLAGGQDTQYF TGCGCCAGCAGCACAGGACTAGCGGGGGGGCAAGATACGCAGTATTTT
TRBJ2-7 - TRBV6-5 - CASSYSIGRAYEQYF TGTGCCAGCAGTTACTCGATCGGCAGGGCCTACGAGCAGTACTTC
TRBJ1-5 - TRBV4-1 - CASSLRQVNSNQPQHF TGCGCCAGCAGCCTGCGACAGGTCAATAGCAATCAGCCCCAGCATTTT
TRBJ1-1 - TRBV27 - CASNRAGPSEAFF TGTGCCAGCAATCGGGCAGGGCCTTCTGAAGCTTTCTTT
TRBJ1-3 - TRBV4-1 - CASSQERDTQKWSGNTIYF TGCGCCAGCAGCCAAGAAAGGGACACGCAAAAGTGGTCTGGAAACACCATATATTTT
TRBJ2-7 - TRBV19 - CASRPGTGRGQQYF TGTGCCAGTCGGCCGGGAACCGGTCGGGGTCAGCAGTACTTC
TRBJ2-5 - TRBV27 - CASSPLPEETQYF TGTGCCAGCAGTCCCCTCCCCGAGGAGACCCAGTACTTC
TRBJ2-7 - TRBV4-1 - CASSQDLNRSPYEQYF TGCGCCAGCAGCCAAGACCTAAACAGGTCCCCCTACGAGCAGTACTTC
TRBJ1-2 once TRBV5-1 TRBD1 CASRNNDRDQPTF TGCGCCAGCAGGAACAACGACAGGGACCAGCCTACCTTC
TRBJ2-1 once TRBV6-5 - CASRTGLAYNEQFF TGTGCCAGCAGAACGGGACTGGCCTACAATGAGCAGTTCTTC
TRBJ1-1 - TRBV30 - CACNRAAFF TGTGCCTGCAACAGGGCCGCTTTCTTT
TRBJ1-6 - TRBV19 TRBD1 CASRVGQRIYNSPLHF TGTGCCAGTAGAGTGGGACAGCGAATCTATAATTCACCCCTCCACTTT
TRBJ1-2 - TRBV7-2 - CASSTPTGLQVYGYTF TGTGCCAGCAGCACTCCGACAGGCCTACAGGTCTATGGCTACACCTTC
TRBJ1-2 - TRBV21-1 - CASSTRPGSGYTF TGTGCCAGCAGCACCCGCCCGGGAAGTGGCTACACCTTC
TRBJ2-5 - TRBV2 - CASRTIPGETQYF TGTGCCAGCAGGACCATACCGGGGGAGACCCAGTACTTC
TRBJ2-5 - TRBV4-1 - CASSQDRTVQETQYF TGCGCCAGCAGCCAAGATCGTACAGTACAAGAGACCCAGTACTTC
TRBJ2-5 - TRBV4-2 TRBD2 CASSHGTSGETQYF TGTGCCAGCAGCCACGGGACTAGCGGGGAGACCCAGTACTTC
TRBJ1-2 - TRBV19 TRBD1 CASSRQDRGNYGYTF TGTGCCAGTAGCCGCCAGGACAGGGGGAACTATGGCTACACCTTC
TRBJ2-7 - TRBV2 TRBD1 CASSRDRSYEQYF TGTGCCAGCAGTAGGGACAGGAGCTACGAGCAGTACTTC
TRBJ1-1 - TRBV6-1 - CASSESVNTEAFF TGTGCCAGCAGTGAATCAGTGAACACTGAAGCTTTCTTT
TRBJ2-7 - TRBV19 TRBD1 CASSHQGAYEQYF TGTGCCAGTAGTCATCAGGGGGCCTACGAGCAGTACTTC
TRBJ2-1 - TRBV2 - CASSPSSYNEQFF TGTGCCAGCAGTCCCAGCTCCTACAATGAGCAGTTCTTC
TRBJ2-3 - TRBV5-4 - CASGTWFKGTDTQYF TGTGCCAGCGGTACTTGGTTTAAAGGCACAGATACGCAGTATTTT
TRBJ2-2 - TRBV9 - CASSVVLNTGELFF TGTGCCAGCAGCGTAGTACTAAACACCGGGGAGCTGTTTTTT